Listed below are T cell receptor beta chains from one sample, sequenced in a study of T-cell reconstitution after alpha-beta-depleted transplantation in children. TCRdb re-called the PCR reads through MiXCR, storing one row per CDR3 protein. The table records hundreds of thousands of distinct CDR3 sequences, over 8% of them present only once. This sample comprised PBMCs from the stem cell graft donor, obtained from the stem cell graft. The receptor set was obtained from a human donor who donated a stem cell graft to a child with SCID. Each CDR3 is given with its conserved first and last residue. The D gene is left open where the match is weak. Some rows mark clone size as missing; the rest say once, few, many or name a class of expanded clone.

many,TRBV7-9,-,TRBJ2-3,TGTGCCAGCAGCTTATTAGATTCTCCGCGGGATACGCAGTATTTT,CASSLLDSPRDTQYF
few,TRBV5-1,-,TRBJ1-1,TGCGCCAGCAGCTTGAAAGGCCAGGGAGCGAACACTGAAGCTTTCTTT,CASSLKGQGANTEAFF
many,TRBV10-3,-,TRBJ1-1,TGTGCCATCAGTGAGAGGTGGGCAGGGGAAACTGAAGCTTTCTTT,CAISERWAGETEAFF
few,TRBV20-1,-,TRBJ2-5,TGCAGTGCCTTCAGGACGGGCAGGGAGACCCAGTACTTC,CSAFRTGRETQYF
-,TRBV12-3/TRBV12-4,-,TRBJ2-5,TGTGCCAGCAGCCGGGGGCTGCTAGAGACCCAGTACTTC,CASSRGLLETQYF
many,TRBV20-1,TRBD1,TRBJ1-2,TGCAGTGCTTTCCGGGACAGGGACGACTATGGCTACACCTTC,CSAFRDRDDYGYTF
few,TRBV7-2,-,TRBJ1-2,TGTGCCAGCAGCCAATTACTACAGGGAAGCGGCTACACCTTC,CASSQLLQGSGYTF
many,TRBV27,TRBD1,TRBJ1-2,TGTGCCAGCAGTTTTTCAGGGGGCTATGGCTACACCTTC,CASSFSGGYGYTF
-,TRBV5-1,-,TRBJ1-1,TGCGCCAGCAGCTTGTTTGGACAACCGAACACTGAAGCTTTCTTT,CASSLFGQPNTEAFF
many,TRBV10-3,-,TRBJ2-3,TGTGCCATCAGTGTAGGTGGAGGAGGCGATACGCAGTATTTT,CAISVGGGGDTQYF
few,TRBV5-1,TRBD2,TRBJ2-3,TGCGCCAGCAGCCCCATAGCGGGGGCGAACACAGATACGCAGTATTTT,CASSPIAGANTDTQYF
-,TRBV5-1,-,TRBJ1-2,TGCGCCAGCAGCTGGGTGGCTGGGGAAGGAGTTGATGGCTACACCTTC,CASSWVAGEGVDGYTF
few,TRBV29-1,TRBD2,TRBJ2-5,TGCAGCGTTGAAGCCTCTACCGGGGGGGCTGGTGAGACCCAGTACTTC,CSVEASTGGAGETQYF
-,TRBV29-1,TRBD1,TRBJ2-4,TGCAGCGTTGAAGATAGGACAGGGGCCAAAAACATTCAGTACTTC,CSVEDRTGAKNIQYF
-,TRBV4-2,TRBD2,TRBJ2-5,TGTGCCAGCAGCCAAGAAGAGCGGGGGGGACAAGAGACCCAGTACTTC,CASSQEERGGQETQYF
few,TRBV5-1,-,TRBJ1-1,TGCGCCAGCAGCTTGGTGGGTCAGTCCAAAGCTTTCTTT,CASSLVGQSKAFF
-,TRBV18,-,TRBJ2-1,TGTGCCAGCTCAAAGCCGAAACCCTACAATGAGCAGTTCTTC,CASSKPKPYNEQFF
few,TRBV20-1,-,TRBJ2-5,TGCAGTGCTAGAGATCTCACACAAGAGACCCAGTACTTC,CSARDLTQETQYF
-,TRBV27,-,TRBJ2-7,TGTGCCAGCAGCCCTGCAGGGGTGAGGGAGCAGTACTTC,CASSPAGVREQYF
-,TRBV6-1,-,TRBJ1-5,TGTGCCAGCAGAGAAGACGGACAGCCCCTCGGGCAGCATTTT,CASREDGQPLGQHF
few,TRBV20-1,-,TRBJ1-2,TGCAGTGCTAGAGAAATGGGGCAACAAGCCTATGGCTACACCTTC,CSAREMGQQAYGYTF
-,TRBV10-2,-,TRBJ2-5,TGCGCCAGCAGCAACAGAATACAAGAGACCCAGTACTTC,CASSNRIQETQYF
many,TRBV5-1,TRBD1,TRBJ1-1,TGCGCCAGCAGCGTAGACAGGGCTATTGGAGTCACTGAAGCTTTCTTT,CASSVDRAIGVTEAFF
-,TRBV2,TRBD2,TRBJ2-7,TGTGCCAGCAGTGCGACTAGCGGGGGGGCGATGACTTCCTACGAGCAGTACTTC,CASSATSGGAMTSYEQYF
many,TRBV6-5,-,TRBJ1-5,TGTGCCAGCAGTTCCAGGGATAGCAATCAGCCCCAGCATTTT,CASSSRDSNQPQHF
-,TRBV18,-,TRBJ2-1,TGTGCCAGCTCACCACCGGGGGCCAATGAGCAGTTCTTC,CASSPPGANEQFF
-,TRBV9,-,TRBJ1-1,TGTGCCAGCAGCGTAGTTCCGGGAGCCACTGAAGCTTTCTTT,CASSVVPGATEAFF
few,TRBV25-1,-,TRBJ1-3,TGTGCCAGCAGTGTTTCGGGTGGAAACACCATATATTTT,CASSVSGGNTIYF
many,TRBV3-1,TRBD1,TRBJ2-2,TGTGCCAGCAGCCCTCCGGGGACAGGGCAGAACACCGGGGAGCTGTTTTTT,CASSPPGTGQNTGELFF
few,TRBV12-3/TRBV12-4,-,TRBJ1-4,TGTGCCAGCAGTTTGGGGTTGGGTGAAAAACTGTTTTTT,CASSLGLGEKLFF
few,TRBV7-2,-,TRBJ2-7,TGTGCCAGCAGCCCTCTGGGAGTTACGAGCTCCTACGAGCAGTACTTC,CASSPLGVTSSYEQYF
-,TRBV12-3/TRBV12-4,TRBD2,TRBJ2-7,TGTGCCAGCAGAACAACTAGCGGGGATCCCTACGAGCAGTACTTC,CASRTTSGDPYEQYF
-,TRBV27,-,TRBJ1-2,TGTGCCAGCAGTTTGTCAGGAGGCTATGGCTACACCTTC,CASSLSGGYGYTF
-,TRBV5-8,-,TRBJ1-1,TGTGCCAGCAGCTTGGTCAAGAACACTGAAGCTTTCTTT,CASSLVKNTEAFF
-,TRBV18,TRBD1,TRBJ2-6,TGTGCCAGCTCACCACCGACAGGGGGGCTTTCTGGGGCCAACGTCCTGACTTTC,CASSPPTGGLSGANVLTF
many,TRBV27,-,TRBJ2-1,TGTGCCAGCAGTTTTGGTACCTACAATGAGCAGTTCTTC,CASSFGTYNEQFF
few,TRBV5-1,TRBD1,TRBJ2-7,TGCGCCAGCAGCTTTACCGGGACAGGGTTTAACGAGCAGTACTTC,CASSFTGTGFNEQYF
-,TRBV5-4,-,TRBJ2-7,TGTGCCAGCAGCTCGGGACTTACCCCCTACGAGCAGTACTTC,CASSSGLTPYEQYF
many,TRBV6-1,-,TRBJ2-1,TGTGCCAGCAGACCCGGACTAAACTACAATGAGCAGTTCTTC,CASRPGLNYNEQFF
-,TRBV20-1,TRBD2,TRBJ2-6,TGCAGTGCTAGAATCGGGGGGGACTCTGGGGCCAACGTCCTGACTTTC,CSARIGGDSGANVLTF